This entry concerns a single T cell receptor beta chain. What it recognizes is unknown. This entry comes from a study of radiotherapy plus CTLA-4 blockade in lung cancer. Notes on the study in general: Interferon-beta and early blood T cell clone dynamics reportedly predicted response best. Blood TCR clones of tumor origin expanded after radiotherapy plus ipilimumab.

Sequencing used immunoSEQ multiplex PCR; TCRdb keeps in-frame clones, though not all of them. Of around 63,000 clones in the sample, approximately 76% were seen once. CDR1 and CDR2 from the germline V gene are MDHEN and SYDVKM. The V and J ends lost 5 bases and 3 bases, in that order; junction bases with no gene match: 9. The CDR3 length is 17 residues. This sequence joins TRBV28 and TRBJ2-6; 8 nucleotides match TRBD1. The sequence was collected from a human donor with non-small cell lung cancer whose response to radiotherapy plus ipilimumab could not be evaluated. Some clones in this sample may be carry-over from other donors' samples. The source material was peripheral blood, sampled from a patient treated with radiotherapy plus ipilimumab. The CDR3 is CASSDGTGVLGANVLTF. CDR3 coding DNA: TGTGCCAGCAGTGATGGGACAGGCGTCCTTGGGGCCAACGTCCTGACTTTC.